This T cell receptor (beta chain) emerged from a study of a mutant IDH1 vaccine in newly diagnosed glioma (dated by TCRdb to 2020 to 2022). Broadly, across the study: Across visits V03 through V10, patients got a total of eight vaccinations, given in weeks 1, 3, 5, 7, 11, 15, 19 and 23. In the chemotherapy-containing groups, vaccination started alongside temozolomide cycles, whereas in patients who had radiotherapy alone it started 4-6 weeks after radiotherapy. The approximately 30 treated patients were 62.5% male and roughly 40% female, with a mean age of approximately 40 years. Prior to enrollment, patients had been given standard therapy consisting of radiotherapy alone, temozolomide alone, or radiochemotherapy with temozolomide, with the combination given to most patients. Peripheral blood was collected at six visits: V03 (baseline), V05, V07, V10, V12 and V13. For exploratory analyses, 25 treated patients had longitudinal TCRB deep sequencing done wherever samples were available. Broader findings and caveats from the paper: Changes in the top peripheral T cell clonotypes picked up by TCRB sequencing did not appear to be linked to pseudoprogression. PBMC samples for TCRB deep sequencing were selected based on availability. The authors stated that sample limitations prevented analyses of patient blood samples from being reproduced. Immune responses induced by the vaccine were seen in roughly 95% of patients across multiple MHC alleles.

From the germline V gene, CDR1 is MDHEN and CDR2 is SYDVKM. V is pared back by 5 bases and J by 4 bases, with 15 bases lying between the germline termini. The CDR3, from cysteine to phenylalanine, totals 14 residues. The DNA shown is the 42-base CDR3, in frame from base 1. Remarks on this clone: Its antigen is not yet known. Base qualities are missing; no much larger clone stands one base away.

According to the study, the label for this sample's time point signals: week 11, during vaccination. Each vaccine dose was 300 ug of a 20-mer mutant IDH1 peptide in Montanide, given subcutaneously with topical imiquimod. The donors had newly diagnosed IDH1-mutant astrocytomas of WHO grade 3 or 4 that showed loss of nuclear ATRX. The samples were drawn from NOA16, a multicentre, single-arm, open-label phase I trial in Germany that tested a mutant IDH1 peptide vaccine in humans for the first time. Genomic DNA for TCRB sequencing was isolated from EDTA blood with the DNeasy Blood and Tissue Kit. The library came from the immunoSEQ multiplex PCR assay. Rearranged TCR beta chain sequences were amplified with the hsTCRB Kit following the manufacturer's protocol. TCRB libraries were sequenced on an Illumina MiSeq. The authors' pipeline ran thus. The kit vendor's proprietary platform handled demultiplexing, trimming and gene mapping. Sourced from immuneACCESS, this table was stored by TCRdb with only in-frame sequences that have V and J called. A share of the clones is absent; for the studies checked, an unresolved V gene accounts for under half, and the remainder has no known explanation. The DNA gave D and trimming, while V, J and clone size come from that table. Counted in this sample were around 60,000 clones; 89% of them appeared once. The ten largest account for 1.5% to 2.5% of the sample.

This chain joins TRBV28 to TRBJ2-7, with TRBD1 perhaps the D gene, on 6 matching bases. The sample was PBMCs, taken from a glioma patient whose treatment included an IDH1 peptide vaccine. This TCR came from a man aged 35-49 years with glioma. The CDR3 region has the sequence CASSPPGQRYEQYF. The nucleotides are TGTGCCAGCAGTCCTCCGGGACAACGTTACGAGCAGTACTTC.